This T cell receptor beta chain was found in a study of naive and memory T cell subsets. Study outcomes and limitations: TCR abundance followed a power law differing between naive and memory subsets.

The beta constant-region primer was an equimolar mix of two oligonucleotides covering TRBC1 and TRBC2. The ligated cDNA underwent four PCR rounds using SP2 and nested alpha and beta constant-region primers. TCRdb ran MiXCR on the UMI-ligation and nested PCR reads and lists one entry per CDR3 protein. The sample holds 80,000 to 95,000 distinct CDR3 sequences, roughly 9.2% seen once. CMV status came from CD4+ IFNgamma after overnight CMV lysate stimulation. Four subsets defined by CD45RA and CD27 were sorted after CD3, CD4, CD8 and live/dead staining. Germline values: CDR1 SQVTM, CDR2 ANQGSEA. Trimming at V came to 5 bases and at J to 4 bases, leaving 6 bases not matched to a gene. The CDR3 sequence is 14 residues long. As regards this clonotype: The antigen remains unidentified.

The V call is TRBV29-1, the J call TRBJ1-5; 9 bases agree with TRBD1. The clonotype originates from a human donor in good health. Input material: naive CD8+ T cells from blood. CDR3 sequence reads: CSVCTGGANQPQHF. In DNA form, the CDR3 reads TGCAGCGTTTGTACAGGGGGCGCGAATCAGCCCCAGCATTTT.